What follows are 6 T cell receptor beta chains derived from one specimen sequenced in a study of cytomegalovirus exposure and HLA in healthy donors. 13 Jbeta primers and 60 Vbeta primers were used for the PCR. This table comes from immunoSEQ multiplex PCR, and its TCRdb copy is limited to in-frame clones, with some not included. In the table there are 100,000 to 150,000 clones, roughly four fifths of which are singletons. Sequenced material: PBMCs. These receptors were collected from a middle-aged woman in good health and CMV-seropositive.

Here the CDR3 reads CASSWGTGSTYEQYF. DNA of the CDR3: TGTGCCAGCAGTTGGGGGACAGGGAGCACCTACGAGCAGTACTTC. The genes are TRBV27 and TRBJ2-5; TRBD1 aligns across 9 bases. The J call could be wrong; TRBJ2-7 is a better fit for the DNA end. Germline V lookup: CDR1 MNHEY, CDR2 SMNVEV (reference sequence). The CDR3 contains 15 residues.

In the case of this clone: Mismatch with germline at one junction end may stem from a read error. This chain joins TRBV5-1 and TRBJ2-2, with 7 nucleotides matching TRBD1. The germline CDR1 and CDR2 sequences are SGHRS and YFSETQ. The CDR3 has 16 amino acids. CDR3 loop: CASGFGTEPNTGELFF. The CDR3 bases are TGCGCCAGCGGCTTTGGGACAGAGCCGAACACCGGGGAGCTGTTTTTT.

The J gene is TRBJ1-1, the V gene TRBV6-5; D call uncertain. The CDR3 totals 16 residues. Trimming cost V 0 bases and J 7 bases, with 18 bases left between them. The V gene's germline CDR1 is MNHEY and CDR2 SVGAGI. The CDR3: CASSYSLGGRNDEAFF. The CDR3 coding sequence is TGTGCCAGCAGTTACTCGTTGGGCGGGCGAAATGATGAAGCTTTCTTT.

This clone was counted only a few times. The chain is built from TRBV5-1 and TRBJ1-2, with a possible D match to TRBD1 (6 bases). This CDR3 region has 12 residues. With 4 bases removed from V and 6 bases from J, the gap between germline ends came to 10 bases. Germline loops: CDR1 SGHRS, CDR2 YFSETQ. The CDR3 here is CASSLQGNGYTF. CDR3 coding DNA: TGCGCCAGCAGCCTACAGGGAAATGGCTACACCTTC.

The rearrangement joins TRBV7-2 to TRBJ2-7, with a tentative D call TRBD2 (5 bases). Germline-derived CDR1 and CDR2 are SGHTA and FQGNSA. The CDR3 extends over 17 amino acids. Trimming removed 0 bases at V and 3 bases at J, with 18 bases between. This chain's CDR3 is CASSLAEVQIGYYEQYF. CDR3 coding DNA: TGTGCCAGCAGCTTAGCGGAGGTCCAAATTGGGTACTACGAGCAGTACTTC.

This clone was seen only once. This chain uses TRBV4-1 with TRBJ2-1, with no clear D. Per the germline V gene, CDR1 is MGHRA and CDR2 is YSYEKL. V lost 1 base and J lost 7, with 14 bases in between. This CDR3 is built from 15 residues. Written as DNA, the CDR3 is TGCGCCAGCAGCCAAGTACTAAAAAGGCCTAATGAGCAGTTCTTC. Translation gives CASSQVLKRPNEQFF.